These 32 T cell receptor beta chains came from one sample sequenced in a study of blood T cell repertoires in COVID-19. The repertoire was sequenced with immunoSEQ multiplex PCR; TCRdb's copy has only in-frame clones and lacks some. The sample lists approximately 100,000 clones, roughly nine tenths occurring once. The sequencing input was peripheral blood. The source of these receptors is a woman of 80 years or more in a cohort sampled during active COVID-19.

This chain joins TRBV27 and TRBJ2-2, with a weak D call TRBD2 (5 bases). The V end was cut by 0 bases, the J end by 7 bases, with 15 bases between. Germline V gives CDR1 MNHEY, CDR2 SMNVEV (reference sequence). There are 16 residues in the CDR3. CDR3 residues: CASSLSGIAQGGELFF. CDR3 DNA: TGTGCCAGCAGTTTATCAGGAATAGCGCAAGGCGGGGAGCTGTTTTTT.

CDR3 amino acids: CASSQSYGTGVTQYF. CDR3 nucleotide sequence: TGTGCCAGCAGCCAATCGTACGGGACAGGGGTGACCCAGTACTTC. The chain recombines TRBV11-2 with TRBJ2-5; 10 bases line up with TRBD1. V dropped 5 bases and J dropped 7; count of bases not matched to a gene: 10. Germline lookup yields CDR1 SGHAT and CDR2 FQNNGV. The CDR3 totals 15 residues. The full variable domain, its missing parts supplied by reference TRBV11-2 and TRBJ2-5, is EAGVAQSPRYKIIEKRQSVAFWCNPISGHATLYWYQQILGQGPKLLIQFQNNGVVDDSQLPKDRFSAERLKGVDSTLKIQPAKLEDSAVYLCASSQSYGTGVTQYFGPGTRLLVL.

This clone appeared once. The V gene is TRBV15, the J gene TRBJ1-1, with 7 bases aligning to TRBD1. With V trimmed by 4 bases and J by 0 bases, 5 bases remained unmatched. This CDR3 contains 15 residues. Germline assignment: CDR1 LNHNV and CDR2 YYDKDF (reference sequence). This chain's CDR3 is CATSIGQAMNTEAFF. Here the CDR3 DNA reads TGTGCCACCAGCATTGGACAGGCCATGAACACTGAAGCTTTCTTT. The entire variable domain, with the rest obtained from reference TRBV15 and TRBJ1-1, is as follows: DAMVIQNPRYQVTQFGKPVTLSCSQTLNHNVMYWYQQKSSQAPKLLFHYYDKDFNNEADTPDNFQSRRPNTSFCFLDIRSPGLGDTAMYLCATSIGQAMNTEAFFGQGTRLTVV.

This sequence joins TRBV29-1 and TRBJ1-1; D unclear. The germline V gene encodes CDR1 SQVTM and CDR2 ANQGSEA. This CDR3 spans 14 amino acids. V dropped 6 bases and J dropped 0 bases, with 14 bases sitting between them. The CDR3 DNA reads TGCAGCGTCGAACAGTATGGAGTGAACACTGAAGCTTTCTTT. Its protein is CSVEQYGVNTEAFF.

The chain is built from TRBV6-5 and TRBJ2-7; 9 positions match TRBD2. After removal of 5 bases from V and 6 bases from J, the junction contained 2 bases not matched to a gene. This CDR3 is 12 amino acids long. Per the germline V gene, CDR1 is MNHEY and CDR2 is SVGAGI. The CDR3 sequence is CASSHSGSEQYF. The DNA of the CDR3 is TGTGCCAGCAGTCATAGCGGGAGCGAGCAGTACTTC.

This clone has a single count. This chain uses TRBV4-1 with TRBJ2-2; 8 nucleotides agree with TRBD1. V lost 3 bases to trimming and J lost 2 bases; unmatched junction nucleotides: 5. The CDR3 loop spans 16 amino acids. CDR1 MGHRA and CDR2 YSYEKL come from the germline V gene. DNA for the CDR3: TGCGCCAGCAGCCACTGGACAGGGTCAAACACCGGGGAGCTGTTTTTT. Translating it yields CASSHWTGSNTGELFF.

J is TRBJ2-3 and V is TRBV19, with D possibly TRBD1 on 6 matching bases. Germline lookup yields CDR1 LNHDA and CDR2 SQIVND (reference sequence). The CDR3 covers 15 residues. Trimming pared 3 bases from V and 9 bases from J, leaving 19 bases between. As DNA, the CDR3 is TGTGCCAGTAGTATGGGGGCGGCCCAAGAGAGGACGCAGTATTTT. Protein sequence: CASSMGAAQERTQYF.

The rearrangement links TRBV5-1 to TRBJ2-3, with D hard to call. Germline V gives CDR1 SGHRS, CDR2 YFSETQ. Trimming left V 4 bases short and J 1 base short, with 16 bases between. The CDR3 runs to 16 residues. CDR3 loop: CASSPMFFGGTDTQYF. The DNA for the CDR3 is TGCGCCAGCAGCCCCATGTTCTTCGGTGGCACAGATACGCAGTATTTT. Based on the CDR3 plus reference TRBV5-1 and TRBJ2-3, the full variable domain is KAGVTQTPRYLIKTRGQQVTLSCSPISGHRSVSWYQQTPGQGLQFLFEYFSETQRNKGNFPGRFSGRQFSNSRSEMNVSTLELGDSALYLCASSPMFFGGTDTQYFGPGTRLTVL.

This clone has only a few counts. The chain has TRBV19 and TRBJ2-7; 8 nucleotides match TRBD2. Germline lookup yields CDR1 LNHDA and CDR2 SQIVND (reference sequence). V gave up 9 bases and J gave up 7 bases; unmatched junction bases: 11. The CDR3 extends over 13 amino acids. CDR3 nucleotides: TGTGCCAGCTCAGAAGCGGGAGCGATAGAGCAGTACTTC. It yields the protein CASSEAGAIEQYF.

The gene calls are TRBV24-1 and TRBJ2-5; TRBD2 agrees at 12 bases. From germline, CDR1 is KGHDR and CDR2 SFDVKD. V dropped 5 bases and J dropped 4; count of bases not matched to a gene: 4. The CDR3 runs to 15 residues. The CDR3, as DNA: TGTGCCACCAGTGGGCAGGGACTAGCGGGAGAGACCCAGTACTTC. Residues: CATSGQGLAGETQYF.

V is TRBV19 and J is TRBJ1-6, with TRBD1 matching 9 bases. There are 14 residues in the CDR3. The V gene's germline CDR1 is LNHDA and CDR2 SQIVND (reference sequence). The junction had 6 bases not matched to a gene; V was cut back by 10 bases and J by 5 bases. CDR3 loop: CATTRTGDNSPLHF. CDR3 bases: TGTGCCACCACCCGGACAGGGGATAATTCACCCCTCCACTTT.

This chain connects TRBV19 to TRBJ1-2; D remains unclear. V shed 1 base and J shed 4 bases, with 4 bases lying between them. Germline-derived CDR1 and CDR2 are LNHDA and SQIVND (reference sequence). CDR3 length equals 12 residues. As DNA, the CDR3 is TGTGCCAGTAGTATAGTGGCCTATGGCTACACCTTC. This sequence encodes CASSIVAYGYTF.

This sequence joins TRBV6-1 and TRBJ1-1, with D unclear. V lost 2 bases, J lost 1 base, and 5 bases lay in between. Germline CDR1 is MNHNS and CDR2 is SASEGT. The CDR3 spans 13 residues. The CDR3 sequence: CASSENRNTEAFF. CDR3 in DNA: TGTGCCAGCAGTGAAAACAGGAACACTGAAGCTTTCTTT.

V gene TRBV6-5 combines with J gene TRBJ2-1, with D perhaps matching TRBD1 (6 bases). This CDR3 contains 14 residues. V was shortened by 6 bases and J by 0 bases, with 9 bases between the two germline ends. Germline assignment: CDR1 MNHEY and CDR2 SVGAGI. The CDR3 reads CASRDRPSYNEQFF. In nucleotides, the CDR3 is TGTGCCAGCAGAGACAGGCCCTCCTACAATGAGCAGTTCTTC.

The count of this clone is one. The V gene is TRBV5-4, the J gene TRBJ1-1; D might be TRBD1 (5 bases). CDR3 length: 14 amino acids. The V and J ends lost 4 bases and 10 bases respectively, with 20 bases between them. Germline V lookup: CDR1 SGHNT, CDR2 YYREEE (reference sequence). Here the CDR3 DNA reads TGTGCCAGCAGCGGTGACAGAACCCAAGGCGTAGCTTTCTTT. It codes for CASSGDRTQGVAFF.

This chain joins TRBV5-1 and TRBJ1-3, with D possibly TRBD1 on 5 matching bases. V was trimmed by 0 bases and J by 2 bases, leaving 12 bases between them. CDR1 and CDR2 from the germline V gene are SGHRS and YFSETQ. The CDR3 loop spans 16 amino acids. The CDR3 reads CASSLAPGTAGNTIYF. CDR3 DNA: TGCGCCAGCAGCTTGGCGCCCGGGACTGCTGGAAACACCATATATTTT.

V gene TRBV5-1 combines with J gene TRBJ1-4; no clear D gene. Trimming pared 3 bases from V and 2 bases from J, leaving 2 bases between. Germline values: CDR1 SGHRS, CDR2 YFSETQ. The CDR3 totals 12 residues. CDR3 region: CASSSTNEKLFF. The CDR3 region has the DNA TGCGCCAGCAGCTCTACTAATGAAAAACTGTTTTTT.

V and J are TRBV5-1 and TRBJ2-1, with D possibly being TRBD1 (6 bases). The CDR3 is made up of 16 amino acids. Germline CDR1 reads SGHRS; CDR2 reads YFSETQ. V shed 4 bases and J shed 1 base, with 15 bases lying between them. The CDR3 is CASSPLAGTSYNEQFF. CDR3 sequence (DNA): TGCGCCAGCAGCCCCTTGGCAGGGACATCCTACAATGAGCAGTTCTTC.

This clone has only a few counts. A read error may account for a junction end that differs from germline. CDR3 in DNA: TGTGCCAGCAGCGCGGGGGGCGGGGAAGGGCGTACTATCTTT. The encoded protein is CASSAGGGEGRTIF. The gene calls are TRBV7-8 and TRBJ1-1; a possible D gene is TRBD1 (6 bases). This CDR3 is built from 14 residues. Germline values: CDR1 SGHVS, CDR2 FQNEAQ.

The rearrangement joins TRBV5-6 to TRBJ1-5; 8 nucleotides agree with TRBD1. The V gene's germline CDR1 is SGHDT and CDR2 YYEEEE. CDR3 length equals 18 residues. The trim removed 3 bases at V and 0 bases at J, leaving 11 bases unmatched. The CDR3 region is CASSWRTGRSSSNQPQHF. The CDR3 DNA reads TGTGCCAGCAGCTGGCGGACAGGGAGAAGTTCTAGCAATCAGCCCCAGCATTTT.

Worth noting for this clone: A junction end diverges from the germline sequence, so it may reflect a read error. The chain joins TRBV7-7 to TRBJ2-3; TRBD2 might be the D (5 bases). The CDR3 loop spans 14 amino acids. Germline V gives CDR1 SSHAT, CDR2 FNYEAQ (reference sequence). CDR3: CASSQSGSTDTQYF. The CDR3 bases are TGTGCTAGCAGCCAAAGCGGCAGCACAGATACGCAGTATTTT.

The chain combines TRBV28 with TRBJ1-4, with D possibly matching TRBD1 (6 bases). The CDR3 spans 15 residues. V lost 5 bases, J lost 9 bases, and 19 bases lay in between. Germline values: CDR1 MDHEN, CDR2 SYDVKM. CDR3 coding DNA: TGTGCCAGCAGTCCTGGACAGAGAGATGTTCAAAAACTGTTTTTT. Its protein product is CASSPGQRDVQKLFF.

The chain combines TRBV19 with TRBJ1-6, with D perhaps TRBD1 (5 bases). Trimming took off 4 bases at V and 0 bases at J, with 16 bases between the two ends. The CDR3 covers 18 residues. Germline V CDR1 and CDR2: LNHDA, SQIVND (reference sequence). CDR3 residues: CASSRARGGGSYNSPLHF. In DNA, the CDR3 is TGTGCCAGTAGTAGAGCAAGGGGTGGCGGCTCCTATAATTCACCCCTCCACTTT.

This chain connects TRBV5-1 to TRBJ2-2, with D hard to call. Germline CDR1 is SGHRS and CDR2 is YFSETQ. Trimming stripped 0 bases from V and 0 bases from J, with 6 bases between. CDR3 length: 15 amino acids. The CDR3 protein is CASSLGLTNTGELFF. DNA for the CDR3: TGCGCCAGCAGCTTGGGACTCACGAACACCGGGGAGCTGTTTTTT. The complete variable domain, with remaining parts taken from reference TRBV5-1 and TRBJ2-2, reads KAGVTQTPRYLIKTRGQQVTLSCSPISGHRSVSWYQQTPGQGLQFLFEYFSETQRNKGNFPGRFSGRQFSNSRSEMNVSTLELGDSALYLCASSLGLTNTGELFFGEGSRLTVL.

CDR3 nucleotides: TGTGCCAGCAGCCAAGGTTGGGGGGTTGAGAATTCACCCCTCCACTTT. Amino acids: CASSQGWGVENSPLHF. The chain carries TRBV14 and TRBJ1-6; D might be TRBD1 (5 bases). The CDR3 has 16 amino acids. V was clipped by 1 base and J by 7 bases, with 14 bases between them. CDR1 and CDR2 (germline): SGHDN, FVKESK.

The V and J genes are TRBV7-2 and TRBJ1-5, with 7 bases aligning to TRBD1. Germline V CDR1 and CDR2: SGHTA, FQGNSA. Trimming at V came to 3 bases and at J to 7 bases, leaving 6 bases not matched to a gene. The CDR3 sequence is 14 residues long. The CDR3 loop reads CASSLTGTGQPQHF. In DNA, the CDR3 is TGTGCCAGCAGCTTGACAGGGACCGGGCAGCCCCAGCATTTT.

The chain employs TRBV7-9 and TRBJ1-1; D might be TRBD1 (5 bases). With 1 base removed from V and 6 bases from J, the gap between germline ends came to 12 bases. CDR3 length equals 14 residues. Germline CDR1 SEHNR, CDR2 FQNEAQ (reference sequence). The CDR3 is CASSLGGTLPEAFF. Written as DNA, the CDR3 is TGTGCCAGCAGCTTAGGTGGGACTCTTCCTGAAGCTTTCTTT.

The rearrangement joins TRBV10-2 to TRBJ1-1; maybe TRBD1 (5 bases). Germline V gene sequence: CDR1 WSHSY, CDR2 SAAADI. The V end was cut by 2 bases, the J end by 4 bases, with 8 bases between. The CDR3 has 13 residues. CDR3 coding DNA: TGCGCCAGCAGTGAGAGGGGCGCCACTGAAGCTTTCTTT. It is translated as CASSERGATEAFF.

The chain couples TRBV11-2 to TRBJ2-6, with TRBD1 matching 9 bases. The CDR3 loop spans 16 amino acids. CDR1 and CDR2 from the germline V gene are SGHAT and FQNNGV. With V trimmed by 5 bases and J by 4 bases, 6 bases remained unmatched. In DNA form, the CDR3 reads TGTGCCAGCAGCATTTCACAGGGGGCCGGGGCCAACGTCCTGACTTTC. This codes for CASSISQGAGANVLTF.

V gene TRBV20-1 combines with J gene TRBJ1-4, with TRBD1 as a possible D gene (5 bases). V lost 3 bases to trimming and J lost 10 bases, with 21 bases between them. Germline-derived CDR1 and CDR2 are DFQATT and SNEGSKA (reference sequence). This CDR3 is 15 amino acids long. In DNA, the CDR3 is TGCAGTGCTAGTTCCCGTGCAGGGTCATTCGGAAAACTGTTTTTT. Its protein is CSASSRAGSFGKLFF.

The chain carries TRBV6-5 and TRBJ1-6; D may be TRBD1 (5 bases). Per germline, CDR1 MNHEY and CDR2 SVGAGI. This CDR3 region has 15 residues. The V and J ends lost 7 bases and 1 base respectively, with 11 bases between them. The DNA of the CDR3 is TGTGCCAGCACCACTGGGGGGTCCTATAATTCACCCCTCCACTTT. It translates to CASTTGGSYNSPLHF.

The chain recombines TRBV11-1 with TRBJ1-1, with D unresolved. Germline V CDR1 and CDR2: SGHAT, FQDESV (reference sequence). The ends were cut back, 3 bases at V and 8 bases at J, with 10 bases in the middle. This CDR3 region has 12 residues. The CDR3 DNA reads TGTGCCAGCAGCTTGTTCAGGCAAGAAGCTTTCTTT. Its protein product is CASSLFRQEAFF.